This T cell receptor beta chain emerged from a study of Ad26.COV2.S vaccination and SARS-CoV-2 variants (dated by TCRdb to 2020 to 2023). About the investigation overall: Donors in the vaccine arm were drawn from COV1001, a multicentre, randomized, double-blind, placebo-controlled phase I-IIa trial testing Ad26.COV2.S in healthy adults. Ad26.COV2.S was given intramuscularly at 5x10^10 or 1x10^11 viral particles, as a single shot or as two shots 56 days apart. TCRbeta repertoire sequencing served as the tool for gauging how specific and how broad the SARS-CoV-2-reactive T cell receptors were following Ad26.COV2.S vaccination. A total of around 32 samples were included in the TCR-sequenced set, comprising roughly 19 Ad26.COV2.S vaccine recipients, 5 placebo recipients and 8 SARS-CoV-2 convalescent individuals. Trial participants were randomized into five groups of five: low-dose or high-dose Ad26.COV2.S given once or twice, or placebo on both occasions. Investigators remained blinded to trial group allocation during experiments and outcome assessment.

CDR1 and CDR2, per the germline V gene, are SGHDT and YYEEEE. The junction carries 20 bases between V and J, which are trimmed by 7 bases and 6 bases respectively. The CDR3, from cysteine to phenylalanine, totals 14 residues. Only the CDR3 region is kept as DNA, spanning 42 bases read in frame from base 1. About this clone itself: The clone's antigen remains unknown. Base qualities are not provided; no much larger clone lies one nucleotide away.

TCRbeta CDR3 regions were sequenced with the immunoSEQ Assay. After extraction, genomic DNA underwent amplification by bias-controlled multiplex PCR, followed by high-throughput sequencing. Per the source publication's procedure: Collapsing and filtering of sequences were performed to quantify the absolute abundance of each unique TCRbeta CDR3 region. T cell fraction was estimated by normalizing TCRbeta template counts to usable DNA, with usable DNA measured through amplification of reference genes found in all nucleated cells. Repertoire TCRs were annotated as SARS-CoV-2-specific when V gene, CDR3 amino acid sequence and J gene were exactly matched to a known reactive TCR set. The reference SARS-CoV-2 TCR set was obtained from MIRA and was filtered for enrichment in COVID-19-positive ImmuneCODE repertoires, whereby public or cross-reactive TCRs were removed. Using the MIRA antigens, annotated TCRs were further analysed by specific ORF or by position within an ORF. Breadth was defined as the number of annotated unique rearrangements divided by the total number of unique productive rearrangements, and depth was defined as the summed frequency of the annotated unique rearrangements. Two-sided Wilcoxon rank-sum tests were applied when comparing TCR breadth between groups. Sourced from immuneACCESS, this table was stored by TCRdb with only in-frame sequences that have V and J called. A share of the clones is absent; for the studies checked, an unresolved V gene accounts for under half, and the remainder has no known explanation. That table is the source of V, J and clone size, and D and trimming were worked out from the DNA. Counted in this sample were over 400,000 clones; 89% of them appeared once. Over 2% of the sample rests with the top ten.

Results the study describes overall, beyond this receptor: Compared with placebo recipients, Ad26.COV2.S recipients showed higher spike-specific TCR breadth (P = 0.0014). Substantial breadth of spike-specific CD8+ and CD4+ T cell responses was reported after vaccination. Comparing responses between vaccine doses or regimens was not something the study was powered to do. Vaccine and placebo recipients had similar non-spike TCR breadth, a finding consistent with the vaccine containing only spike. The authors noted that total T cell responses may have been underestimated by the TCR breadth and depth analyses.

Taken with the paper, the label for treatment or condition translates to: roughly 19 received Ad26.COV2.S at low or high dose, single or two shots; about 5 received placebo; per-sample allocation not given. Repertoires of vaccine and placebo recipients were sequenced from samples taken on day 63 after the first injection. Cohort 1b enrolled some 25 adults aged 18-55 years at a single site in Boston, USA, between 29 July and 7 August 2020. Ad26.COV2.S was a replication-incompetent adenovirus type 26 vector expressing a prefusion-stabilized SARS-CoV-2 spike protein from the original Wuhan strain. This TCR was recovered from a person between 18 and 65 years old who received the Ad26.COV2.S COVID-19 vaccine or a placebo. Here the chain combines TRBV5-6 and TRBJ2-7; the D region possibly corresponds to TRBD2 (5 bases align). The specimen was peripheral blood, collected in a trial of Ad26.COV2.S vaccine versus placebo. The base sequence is TGTGCCAGCCTTACGCTAATGAGCGGCCCCGAGCAGTACTTC. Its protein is CASLTLMSGPEQYF. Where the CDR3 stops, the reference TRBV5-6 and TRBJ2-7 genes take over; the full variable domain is DAGVTQSPTHLIKTRGQQVTLRCSPKSGHDTVSWYQQALGQGPQFIFQYYEEEERQRGNFPDRFSGHQFPNYSSELNVNALLLGDSALYLCASLTLMSGPEQYFGPGTRLTVT.